The source of this TCR beta chain is a study of control samples from healthy donors and cancer patients (TCRdb year 2020). Counted from cysteine to phenylalanine, this CDR3 has 11 amino acids. Kept here is only the CDR3 DNA, which spans 33 bases and is read in frame from base 1. V lost 4 bases and J lost 5 bases; the stretch between them is 7 bases long. Taken from the germline V gene, the CDR1 and CDR2 loops are SGHRS and YFSETQ. The protocol used for the library was the immunoSEQ multiplex PCR assay. TCRdb retrieved this table from immuneACCESS and kept in-frame rearrangements only. Not all clones are present; in checked studies, unresolved V genes account for under half, and no reason is known for the remainder. The sample table contains roughly 100,000 clones; only one count was recorded for 90% to 95% of them. The top ten constitute 0.92% of the sample. Turning to this clone: The antigen it recognizes is unknown. The record has no base qualities; no much larger clone is one base away.

The source is a young woman in good health. The material sequenced was blood. The chain links TRBV5-1 with TRBJ2-7; a weak D assignment points to TRBD2 (5 bases agree). The CDR3 is CASSAGDEQYF. The DNA reads TGCGCCAGCAGCGCCGGGGACGAGCAGTACTTC.